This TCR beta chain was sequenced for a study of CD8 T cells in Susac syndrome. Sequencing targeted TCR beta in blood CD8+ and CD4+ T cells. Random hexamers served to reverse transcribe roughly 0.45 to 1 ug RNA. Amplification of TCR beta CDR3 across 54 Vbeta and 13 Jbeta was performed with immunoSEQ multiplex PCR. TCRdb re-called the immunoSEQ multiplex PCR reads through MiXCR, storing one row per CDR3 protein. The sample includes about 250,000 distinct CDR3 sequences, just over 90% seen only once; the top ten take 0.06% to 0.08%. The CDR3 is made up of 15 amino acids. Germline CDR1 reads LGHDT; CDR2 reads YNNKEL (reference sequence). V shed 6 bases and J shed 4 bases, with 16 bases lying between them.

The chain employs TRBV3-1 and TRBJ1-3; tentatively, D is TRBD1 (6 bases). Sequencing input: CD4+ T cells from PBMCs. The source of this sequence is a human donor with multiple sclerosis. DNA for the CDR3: TGTGCCAGCAGTCGAGTACAGGGATACGGAAACACCATATATTTT. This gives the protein CASSRVQGYGNTIYF.